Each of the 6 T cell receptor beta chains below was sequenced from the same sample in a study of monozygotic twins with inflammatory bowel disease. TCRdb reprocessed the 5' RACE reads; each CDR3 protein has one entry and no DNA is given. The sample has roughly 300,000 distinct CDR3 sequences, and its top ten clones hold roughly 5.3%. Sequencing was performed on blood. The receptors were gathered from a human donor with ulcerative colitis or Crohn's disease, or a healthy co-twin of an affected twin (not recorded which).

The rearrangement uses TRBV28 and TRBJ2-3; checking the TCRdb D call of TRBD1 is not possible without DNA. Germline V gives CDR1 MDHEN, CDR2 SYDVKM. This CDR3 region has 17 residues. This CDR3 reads CASSPPLSGTSTDTQYF.

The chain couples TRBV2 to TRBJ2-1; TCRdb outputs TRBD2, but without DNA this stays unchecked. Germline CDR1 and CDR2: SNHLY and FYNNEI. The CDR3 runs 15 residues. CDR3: CASRLAGGLYNEQFF.

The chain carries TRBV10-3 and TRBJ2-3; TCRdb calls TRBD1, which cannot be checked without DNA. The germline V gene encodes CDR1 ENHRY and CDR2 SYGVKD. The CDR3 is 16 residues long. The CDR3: CAITPRGAGGLDTQYF.

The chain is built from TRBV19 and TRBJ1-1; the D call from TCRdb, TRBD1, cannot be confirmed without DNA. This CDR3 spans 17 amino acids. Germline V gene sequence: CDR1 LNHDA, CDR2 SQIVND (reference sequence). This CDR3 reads CASSIQFGVGEGTEAFF.

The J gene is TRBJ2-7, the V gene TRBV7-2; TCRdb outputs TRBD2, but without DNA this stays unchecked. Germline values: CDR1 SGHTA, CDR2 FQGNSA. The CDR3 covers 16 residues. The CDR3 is CASSLSGDCNLYEQYF.

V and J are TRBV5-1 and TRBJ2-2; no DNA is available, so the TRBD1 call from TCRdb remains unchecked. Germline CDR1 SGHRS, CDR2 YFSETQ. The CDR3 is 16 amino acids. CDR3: CASSRDGQGGTGELFF. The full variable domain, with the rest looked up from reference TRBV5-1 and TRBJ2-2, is KAGVTQTPRYLIKTRGQQVTLSCSPISGHRSVSWYQQTPGQGLQFLFEYFSETQRNKGNFPGRFSGRQFSNSRSEMNVSTLELGDSALYLCASSRDGQGGTGELFFGEGSRLTVL.